Detailed here is one T cell receptor beta chain. What it binds is unknown. This sample is drawn from a study of CXCR3-negative and CXCR3-positive naive CD8 T cells. Notes on the study in general: Fresh PBMCs served for most assays, and CXCR3 expression fell partially after cryopreservation. For naive cells, CXCR3-negative and CXCR3-positive subsets had similar TRBV-TRBJ usage; for memory cells, usage differed. Comparison of naive cells showed more hydrophobic TRB CDR3s in CXCR3-positive than in CXCR3-negative naive cells.

Via 5' RACE with UMI labels, TRB cDNA libraries were prepared. From the 5' RACE reads, TCRdb lists one entry per CDR3 protein and no DNA. The listing contains about 80,000 distinct CDR3 sequences. This CDR3 comprises 14 residues. At a few hundred thousand cells each, triplicate sorts were carried out for each CD8+ T cell subset. This sequence was found in a human donor in good health. Some clones in this sample may be carry-over from other donors' samples. Sequenced input: naive CXCR3- CD8+ T cells from blood. The subset here: CD45RO-CCR7+CD27+CD95- naive CD8+ T cells lacking CXCR3 (TNR3-). V gene TRBV12-3 or TRBV12-4 combines with J gene TRBJ1-1; TCRdb picks TRBD1, but there is no DNA to check that call. CDR3: CASSFEGTNTEAFF.